A selection of T cell receptor beta chains follows, all from one sample in a study of graft-versus-host responses after intestinal transplantation. Antigens of these TCRs are unknown. The protocol was immunoSEQ multiplex PCR, while the TCRdb copy is restricted to in-frame clones and leaves out a portion. The table shows 70,000 to 75,000 clones, with roughly nine tenths occurring only once. The sequences come from unstimulated CD8+ T cells sorted from spleen or lymph node cells, collected before intestinal transplant. All receptors come from a human donor who received an intestinal transplant. Each CDR3 is given with its conserved first and last residue. Size is stated for part of the rows, as once, few or many counts, or as a class when the clone is expanded.

clone_size	v_call	cdr3_aa
-	TRBV11-2	CASSLVRAYEQYF
-	TRBV9	CASSVTGGLMDTQYF
-	TRBV6-1	CASRDLSSYEQYF
-	TRBV5-1	CASSWWAVGWEGQETQYF
-	TRBV27	CASRPPTGNGYTF
-	TRBV9	CASSTAATGNTIYF
-	TRBV19	CASSIVPLRAHNQPQHF
-	TRBV29-1	CSVEAGEHLNTIYF
-	TRBV28	CASSFSSAGGELFF
-	TRBV4-1	CASSQADSLMMNTEAFF
once	TRBV6-1	CASSETRQGYYGYTF
-	TRBV30	CAWSEGTGLTIYF
-	TRBV27	CASSNRTLFSPLHF
-	TRBV27	CASRPRGDANEKLFF
once	TRBV4-1	CASSQGTGEPTYGYTF
-	TRBV4-1	CASSRLHRAGEKLFF
-	TRBV18	CASSPRRRVGCEQYF